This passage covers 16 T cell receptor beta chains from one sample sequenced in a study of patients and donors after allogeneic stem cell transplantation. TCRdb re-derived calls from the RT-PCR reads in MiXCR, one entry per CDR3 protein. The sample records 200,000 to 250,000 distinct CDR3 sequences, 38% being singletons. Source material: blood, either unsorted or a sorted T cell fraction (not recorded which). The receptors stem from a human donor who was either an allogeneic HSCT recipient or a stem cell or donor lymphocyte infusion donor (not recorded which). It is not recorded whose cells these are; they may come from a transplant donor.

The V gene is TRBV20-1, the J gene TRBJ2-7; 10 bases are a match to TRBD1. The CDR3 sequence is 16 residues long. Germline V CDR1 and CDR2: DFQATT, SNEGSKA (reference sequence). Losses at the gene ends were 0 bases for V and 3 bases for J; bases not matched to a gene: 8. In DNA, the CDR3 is TGCAGTGCTAGAGAGATTCGGACAGGGGGTATCTACGAGCAGTACTTC. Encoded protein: CSAREIRTGGIYEQYF.

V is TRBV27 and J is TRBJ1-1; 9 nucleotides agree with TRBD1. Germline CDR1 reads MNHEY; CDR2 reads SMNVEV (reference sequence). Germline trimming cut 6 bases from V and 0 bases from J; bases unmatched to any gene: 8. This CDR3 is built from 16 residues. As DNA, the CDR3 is TGTGCCAGCAGCCCCGACAGGGGGAGAGTGAACACTGAAGCTTTCTTT. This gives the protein CASSPDRGRVNTEAFF.

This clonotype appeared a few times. The CDR3 here is CASSPTSRTGSDYGYTF. CDR3 nucleotide sequence: TGTGCCAGCAGCCCTACTTCCCGGACAGGGTCGGACTATGGCTACACCTTC. This sequence joins TRBV9 and TRBJ1-2, with 8 bases identical to TRBD1. The ends lost 4 bases at V and 3 bases at J; junction bases unmatched: 14. This CDR3 comprises 17 residues. The germline V gene encodes CDR1 SGDLS and CDR2 YYNGEE.

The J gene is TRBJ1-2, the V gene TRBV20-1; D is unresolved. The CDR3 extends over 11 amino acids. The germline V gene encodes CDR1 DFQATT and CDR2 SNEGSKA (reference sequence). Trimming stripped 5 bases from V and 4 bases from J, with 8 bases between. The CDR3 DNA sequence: TGCAGTGCTGGAACCCTCTATGGCTACACCTTC. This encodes CSAGTLYGYTF.

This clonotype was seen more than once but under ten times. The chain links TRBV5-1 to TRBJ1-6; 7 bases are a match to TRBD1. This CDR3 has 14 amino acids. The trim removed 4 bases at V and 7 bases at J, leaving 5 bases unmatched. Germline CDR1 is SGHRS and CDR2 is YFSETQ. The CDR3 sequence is CASSPGQLNSPLHF. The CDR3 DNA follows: TGCGCCAGCAGCCCGGGACAGCTGAATTCACCCCTCCACTTT.

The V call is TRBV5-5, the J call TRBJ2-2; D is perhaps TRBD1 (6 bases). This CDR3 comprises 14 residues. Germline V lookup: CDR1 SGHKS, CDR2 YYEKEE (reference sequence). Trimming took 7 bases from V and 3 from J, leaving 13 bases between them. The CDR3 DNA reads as TGTGCCAGCGTATCGGGACATTACACCGGGGAGCTGTTTTTT. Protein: CASVSGHYTGELFF.

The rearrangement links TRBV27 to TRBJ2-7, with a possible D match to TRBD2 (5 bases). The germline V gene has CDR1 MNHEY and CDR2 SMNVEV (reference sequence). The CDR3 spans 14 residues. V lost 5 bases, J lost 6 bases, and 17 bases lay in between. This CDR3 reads CASSPDGRGIEQYF. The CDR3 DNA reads TGTGCCAGCAGTCCGGACGGGCGAGGGATCGAGCAGTACTTC.

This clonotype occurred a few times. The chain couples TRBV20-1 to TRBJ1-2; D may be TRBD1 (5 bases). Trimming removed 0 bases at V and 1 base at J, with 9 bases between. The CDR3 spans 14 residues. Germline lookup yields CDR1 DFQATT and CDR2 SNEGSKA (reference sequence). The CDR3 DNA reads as TGCAGTGCTAGAGATATTGACAGTAACTATGGCTACACCTTC. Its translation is CSARDIDSNYGYTF.

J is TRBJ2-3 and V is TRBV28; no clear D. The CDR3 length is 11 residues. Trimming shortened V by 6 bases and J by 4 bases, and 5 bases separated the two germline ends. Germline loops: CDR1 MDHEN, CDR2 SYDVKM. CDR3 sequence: CASSWADTQYF. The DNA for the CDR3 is TGTGCCAGCAGCTGGGCAGATACGCAGTATTTT.

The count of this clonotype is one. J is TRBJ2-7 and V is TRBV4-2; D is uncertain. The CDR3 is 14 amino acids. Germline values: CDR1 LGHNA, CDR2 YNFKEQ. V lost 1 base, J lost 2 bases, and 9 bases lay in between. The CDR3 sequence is CASSQGQATYEQYF. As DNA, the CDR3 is TGTGCCAGCAGCCAAGGGCAGGCTACCTACGAGCAGTACTTC.

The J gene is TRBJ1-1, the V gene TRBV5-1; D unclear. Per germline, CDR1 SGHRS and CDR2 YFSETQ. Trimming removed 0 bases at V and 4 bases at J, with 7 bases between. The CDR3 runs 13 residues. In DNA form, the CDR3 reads TGCGCCAGCAGCTTGGAGGTAGCCACTGAAGCTTTCTTT. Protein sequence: CASSLEVATEAFF. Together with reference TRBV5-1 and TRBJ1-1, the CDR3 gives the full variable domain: KAGVTQTPRYLIKTRGQQVTLSCSPISGHRSVSWYQQTPGQGLQFLFEYFSETQRNKGNFPGRFSGRQFSNSRSEMNVSTLELGDSALYLCASSLEVATEAFFGQGTRLTVV.

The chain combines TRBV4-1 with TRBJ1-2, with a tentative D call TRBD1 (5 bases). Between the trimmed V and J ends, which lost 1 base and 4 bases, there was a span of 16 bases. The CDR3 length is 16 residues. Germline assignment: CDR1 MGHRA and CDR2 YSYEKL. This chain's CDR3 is CASSQAGFGGGYGYTF. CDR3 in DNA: TGCGCCAGCAGCCAAGCCGGTTTCGGGGGGGGCTATGGCTACACCTTC.

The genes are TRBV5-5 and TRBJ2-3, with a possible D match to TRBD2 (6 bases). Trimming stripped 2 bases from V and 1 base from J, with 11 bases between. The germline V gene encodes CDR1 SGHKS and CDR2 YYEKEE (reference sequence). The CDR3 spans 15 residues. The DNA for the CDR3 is TGTGCCAGCAGCTTATGGGAGGTAGGCACAGATACGCAGTATTTT. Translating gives CASSLWEVGTDTQYF.

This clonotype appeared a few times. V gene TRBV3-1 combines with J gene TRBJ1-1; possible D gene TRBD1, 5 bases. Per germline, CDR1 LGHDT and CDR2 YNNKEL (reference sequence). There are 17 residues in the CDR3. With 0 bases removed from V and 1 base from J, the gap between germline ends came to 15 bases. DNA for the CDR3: TGTGCCAGCAGCCAAGACAGGGAGTGGCGGAGGAACACTGAAGCTTTCTTT. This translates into CASSQDREWRRNTEAFF.

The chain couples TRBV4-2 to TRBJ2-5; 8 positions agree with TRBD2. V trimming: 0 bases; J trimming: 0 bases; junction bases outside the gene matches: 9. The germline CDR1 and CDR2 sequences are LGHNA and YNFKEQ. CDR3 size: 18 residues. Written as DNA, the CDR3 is TGTGCCAGCAGCCAAGAGGGGAAGCGGGGGCCGTACCAAGAGACCCAGTACTTC. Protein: CASSQEGKRGPYQETQYF.

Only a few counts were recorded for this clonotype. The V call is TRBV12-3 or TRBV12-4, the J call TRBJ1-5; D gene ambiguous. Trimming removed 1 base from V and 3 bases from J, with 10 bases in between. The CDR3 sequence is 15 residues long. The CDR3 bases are TGTGCCAGCAGTTTAGGTGGAACCTACAATCAGCCCCAGCATTTT. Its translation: CASSLGGTYNQPQHF.